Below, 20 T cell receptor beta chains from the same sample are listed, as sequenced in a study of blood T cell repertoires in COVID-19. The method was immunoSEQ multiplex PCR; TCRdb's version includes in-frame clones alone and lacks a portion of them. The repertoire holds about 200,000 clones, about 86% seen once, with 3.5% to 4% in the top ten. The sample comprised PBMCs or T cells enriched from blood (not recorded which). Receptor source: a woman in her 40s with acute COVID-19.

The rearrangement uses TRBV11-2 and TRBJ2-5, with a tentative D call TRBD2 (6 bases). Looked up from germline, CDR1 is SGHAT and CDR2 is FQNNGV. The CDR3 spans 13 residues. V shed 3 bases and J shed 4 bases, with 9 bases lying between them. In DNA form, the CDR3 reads TGTGCCAGCAGCTTTCGCGGGATAGAGACCCAGTACTTC. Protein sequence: CASSFRGIETQYF.

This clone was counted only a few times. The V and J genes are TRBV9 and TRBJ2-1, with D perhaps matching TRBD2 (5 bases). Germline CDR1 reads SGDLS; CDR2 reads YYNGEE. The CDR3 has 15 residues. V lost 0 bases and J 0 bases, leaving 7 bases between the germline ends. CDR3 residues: CASSVGSGSYNEQFF. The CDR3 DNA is TGTGCCAGCAGCGTAGGAAGCGGCTCCTACAATGAGCAGTTCTTC.

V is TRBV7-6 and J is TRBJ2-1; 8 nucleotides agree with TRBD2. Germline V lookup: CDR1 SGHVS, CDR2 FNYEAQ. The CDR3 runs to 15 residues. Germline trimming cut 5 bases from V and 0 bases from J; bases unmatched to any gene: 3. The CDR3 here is CASSGGTSSYNEQFF. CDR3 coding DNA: TGTGCCAGCAGCGGAGGGACTAGCTCCTACAATGAGCAGTTCTTC.

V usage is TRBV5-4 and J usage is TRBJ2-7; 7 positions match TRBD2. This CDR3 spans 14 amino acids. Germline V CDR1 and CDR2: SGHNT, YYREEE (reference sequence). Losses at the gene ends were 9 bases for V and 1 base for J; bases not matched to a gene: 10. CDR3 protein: CATARAGLSYEQYF. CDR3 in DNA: TGTGCCACCGCCAGAGCGGGGCTATCCTACGAGCAGTACTTC.

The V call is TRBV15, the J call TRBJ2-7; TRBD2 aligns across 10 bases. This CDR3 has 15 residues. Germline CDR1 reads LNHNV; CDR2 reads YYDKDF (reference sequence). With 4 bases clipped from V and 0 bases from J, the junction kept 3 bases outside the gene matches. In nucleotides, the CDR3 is TGTGCCACCAGCATGGCTAGCGGGAGCTCCTACGAGCAGTACTTC. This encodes CATSMASGSSYEQYF.

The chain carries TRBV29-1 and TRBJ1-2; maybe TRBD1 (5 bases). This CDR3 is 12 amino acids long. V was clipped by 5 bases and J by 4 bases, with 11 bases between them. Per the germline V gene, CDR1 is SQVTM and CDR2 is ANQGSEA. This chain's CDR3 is CSVYDSSYGYTF. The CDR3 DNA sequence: TGCAGCGTTTACGACAGCTCCTATGGCTACACCTTC.

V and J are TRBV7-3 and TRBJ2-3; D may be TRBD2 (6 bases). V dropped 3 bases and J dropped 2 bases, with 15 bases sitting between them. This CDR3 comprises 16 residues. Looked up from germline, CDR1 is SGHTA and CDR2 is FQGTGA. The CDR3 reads CASSFLPGLATDTQYF. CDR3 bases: TGTGCCAGCAGCTTCCTGCCGGGACTCGCCACAGATACGCAGTATTTT.

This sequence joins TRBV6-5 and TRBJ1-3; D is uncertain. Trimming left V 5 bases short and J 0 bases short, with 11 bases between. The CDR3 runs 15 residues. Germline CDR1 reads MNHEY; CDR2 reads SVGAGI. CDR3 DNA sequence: TGTGCCAGCAGTCAGGCCAGCCTCTCTGGAAACACCATATATTTT. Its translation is CASSQASLSGNTIYF.

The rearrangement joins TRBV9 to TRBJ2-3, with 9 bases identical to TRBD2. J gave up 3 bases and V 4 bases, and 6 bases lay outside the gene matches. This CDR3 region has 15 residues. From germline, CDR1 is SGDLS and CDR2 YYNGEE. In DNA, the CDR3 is TGTGCCAGCAGCCTTAGCGGGAGTATGACAGATACGCAGTATTTT. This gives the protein CASSLSGSMTDTQYF.

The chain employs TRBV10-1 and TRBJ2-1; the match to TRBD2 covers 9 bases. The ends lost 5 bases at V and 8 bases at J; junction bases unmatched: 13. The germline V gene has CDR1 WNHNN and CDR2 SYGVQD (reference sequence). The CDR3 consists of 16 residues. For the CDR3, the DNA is TGCGCCAGCAGTAAGGAGGGCGGGAGGGCCAGGGATGAGCAGTTCTTC. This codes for CASSKEGGRARDEQFF.

The CDR3 sequence: CASSFSRTGSNTEAFF. CDR3 bases: TGTGCCAGCAGTTTCTCAAGGACAGGGTCGAACACTGAAGCTTTCTTT. V usage is TRBV28 and J usage is TRBJ1-1; 8 nucleotides line up with TRBD1. The germline V gene has CDR1 MDHEN and CDR2 SYDVKM. The CDR3 has 16 residues. J was trimmed by 1 base and V by 3 bases; bases with no gene match: 7. The variable domain in full, completed from reference TRBV28 and TRBJ1-1, reads DVKVTQSSRYLVKRTGEKVFLECVQDMDHENMFWYRQDPGLGLRLIYFSYDVKMKEKGDIPEGYSVSREKKERFSLILESASTNQTSMYLCASSFSRTGSNTEAFFGQGTRLTVV.

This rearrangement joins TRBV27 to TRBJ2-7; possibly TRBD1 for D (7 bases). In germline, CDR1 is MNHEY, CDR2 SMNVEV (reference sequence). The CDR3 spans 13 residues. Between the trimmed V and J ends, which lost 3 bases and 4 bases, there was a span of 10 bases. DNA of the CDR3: TGTGCCAGCAGTTTCGCAGGGGGGTACGAGCAGTACTTC. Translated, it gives CASSFAGGYEQYF.

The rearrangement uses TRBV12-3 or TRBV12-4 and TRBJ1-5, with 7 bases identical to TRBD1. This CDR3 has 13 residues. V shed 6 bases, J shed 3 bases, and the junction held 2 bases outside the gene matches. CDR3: CASRGQANQPQHF. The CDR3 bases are TGTGCCAGCAGAGGACAGGCCAATCAGCCCCAGCATTTT.

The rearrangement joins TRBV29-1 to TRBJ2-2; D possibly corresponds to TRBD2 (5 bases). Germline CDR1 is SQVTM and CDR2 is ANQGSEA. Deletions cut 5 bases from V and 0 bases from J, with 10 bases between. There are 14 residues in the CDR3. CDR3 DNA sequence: TGCAGCGTTTGGAGCGGATCGAACACCGGGGAGCTGTTTTTT. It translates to CSVWSGSNTGELFF.

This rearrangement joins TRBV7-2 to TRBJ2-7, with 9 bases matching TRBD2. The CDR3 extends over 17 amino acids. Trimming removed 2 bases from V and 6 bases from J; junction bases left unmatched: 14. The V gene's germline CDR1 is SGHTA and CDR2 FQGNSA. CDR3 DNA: TGTGCCAGCAGCTTAATTCGGCTTGCGGGAGGGCCGGGCGAGCAGTACTTC. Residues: CASSLIRLAGGPGEQYF.

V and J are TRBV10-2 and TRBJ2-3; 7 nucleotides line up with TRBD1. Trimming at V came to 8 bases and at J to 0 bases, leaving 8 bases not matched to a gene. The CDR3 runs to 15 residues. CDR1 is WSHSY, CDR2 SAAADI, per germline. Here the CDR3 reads CASSLQGLSTDTQYF. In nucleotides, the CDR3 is TGCGCCAGCTCCCTACAGGGGCTTAGCACAGATACGCAGTATTTT.

CDR3: CASSPIGGTRDEQYF. DNA for the CDR3: TGTGCCAGCAGCCCTATCGGGGGGACCCGAGACGAGCAGTACTTC. The rearrangement joins TRBV7-9 to TRBJ2-7, with TRBD2 identical over 7 bases. The junction had 12 bases not matched to a gene; V was cut back by 5 bases and J by 5 bases. CDR1 and CDR2 from the germline V gene are SEHNR and FQNEAQ (reference sequence). CDR3 length: 15 amino acids.

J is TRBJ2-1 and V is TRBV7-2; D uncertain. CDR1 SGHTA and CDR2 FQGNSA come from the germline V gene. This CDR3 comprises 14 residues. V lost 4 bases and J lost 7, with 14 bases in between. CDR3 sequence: CASSSRKLPNEQFF. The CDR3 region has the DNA TGTGCCAGCAGCTCAAGAAAACTGCCGAATGAGCAGTTCTTC. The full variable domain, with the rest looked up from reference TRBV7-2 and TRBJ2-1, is GAGVSQSPSNKVTEKGKDVELRCDPISGHTALYWYRQSLGQGLEFLIYFQGNSAPDKSGLPSDRFSAERTGGSVSTLTIQRTQQEDSAVYLCASSSRKLPNEQFFGPGTRLTVL.

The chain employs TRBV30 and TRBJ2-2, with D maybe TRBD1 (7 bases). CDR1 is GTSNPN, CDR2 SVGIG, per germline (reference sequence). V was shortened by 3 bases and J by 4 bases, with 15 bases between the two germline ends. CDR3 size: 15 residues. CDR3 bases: TGTGCCTGGAGGTCAGGGGGGTTGGGCACCGGGGAGCTGTTTTTT. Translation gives CAWRSGGLGTGELFF.

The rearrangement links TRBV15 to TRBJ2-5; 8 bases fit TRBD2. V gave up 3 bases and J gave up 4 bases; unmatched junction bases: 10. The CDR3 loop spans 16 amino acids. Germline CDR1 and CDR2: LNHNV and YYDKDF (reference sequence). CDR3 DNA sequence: TGTGCCACCAGCAGTACGACTAGCGCGAGGTTAGAGACCCAGTACTTC. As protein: CATSSTTSARLETQYF.